This note documents a single TCR beta chain sequence. The CDR3 totals 13 residues. Germline CDR1 reads MRHNA; CDR2 reads SNTAGT. The germline V and J ends were trimmed by 3 bases and 3 bases, with 7 bases remaining between them. The sample is drawn from a study of T cell responses to AZD1222 COVID-19 vaccine. The assay was immunoSEQ multiplex PCR, and TCRdb's table has in-frame clones only and misses some. The top ten clones hold under 3% of a sample with tens of thousands of clones, 80% to 90% of them seen once. The genes are TRBV6-4 and TRBJ2-3, with TRBD1 as a possible D gene (5 bases). The sample here was peripheral blood, taken 28 days after the second AZD1222 dose. The clonotype originates from an adult who received the AZD1222 COVID-19 vaccine. CDR3 nucleotide sequence: TGTGCCAGCAGTGAAGGGGCAACAGATACGCAGTATTTT. Translated: CASSEGATDTQYF.